The present entry profiles one T cell receptor (beta chain) with its context. The specificity of this receptor is unknown. No base-level quality is on record; no much larger clone is a single base apart. This sample was included in a study of cytomegalovirus exposure and HLA in healthy donors (dated by TCRdb to the late 2010s). About the investigation overall: According to an earlier analysis of a few hundred of the donors, 150 million to 200 million T cells yielded 120 million or so unique TCR beta sequences and about 300 Gb of sequence data. An early release covering more than 500 HLA-typed donors comprised about 300 gigabases of sequencing data and approximately 85 million unique TCR sequences. Of the 350 to 400 genotyped donors, about 80% fell in the genetic ancestry cluster associated with self-reported Caucasian donors. The aim of the study was to test whether cataloging public T cell receptors could identify signatures of past pathogen exposure. Using immunosequencing, the study profiled T cell repertoires from roughly 650 subjects and related those repertoires to cytomegalovirus serostatus. A separate validation cohort of roughly 120 different subjects was used in addition to the roughly 670-subject first cohort. High-throughput TCR immunosequencing, statistical association of individual TCRs with disease status, and machine learning were combined to predict cytomegalovirus infection status. A later analysis re-examined previously published TCR beta repertoires from roughly 720 donors and added high-resolution HLA genotyping to investigate patterns of TCR occurrence. Rather than drawing on any new phenotypic data, the later analysis identified candidate immune exposures from TCR beta sequences and the way those sequences occurred across donors. An earlier analysis of some 600 of the donors applied high-throughput TCR beta sequencing to assess whether each TCR beta V gene segment acted as functional or pseudogenic. Donor age, sex, ethnicity and CMV serostatus were collected together with the repertoire data. In a later genetic analysis, genome-wide SNP genotypes for about 55% of the roughly 700 donors were used, and that subset was treated as a discovery cohort. Every repertoire in the discovery cohort had been generated on one and the same sequencing platform. HLA typing included class I and class II loci at four-digit resolution. Typing coverage differed by locus: A, B, C, DRB1 and DQB1 were typed in about 620-630 donors, DQA1 in approximately 520, DPA1 in 600 to 610, and DPB1 in around 440. Several DR-DQ haplotypes were treated as single units for association and clustering because of strong linkage in the cohort. Among a few hundred genotyped donors of the cohort, an average of approximately 230,000 unique TCR beta nucleotide sequences were sequenced per donor, roughly 18% of them non-productive.

In total, around 600 healthy bone marrow donors made up the cohort. Cohort members were all nominally healthy when sampled, although unrecorded immune exposures were likely present. The donor tested CMV seronegative, placing the donor among the roughly 400 seronegative members of the cohort. A peripheral blood sample was provided by each donor, and peripheral blood mononuclear cells were used for TCR beta sequencing. Genomic DNA was extracted from the blood cell samples with the Qiagen DNeasy Blood Extraction Kit. The library relied on the immunoSEQ multiplex PCR assay. A mixture of 60 forward primers for TCR Vbeta segments and 13 reverse primers for TCR Jbeta segments was used in the multiplex PCR. The CDR3 region of rearranged TCR beta genes was amplified from genomic DNA by a multiplex PCR assay. The Illumina HiSeq System was used to sequence the amplified TCR beta libraries as 87-base-pair reads. The original pipeline was this. Across the roughly 600 repertoires, a later analysis counted 78 million or so unique TCR beta chains, roughly 11 million of which were shared by at least two donors. A nearest-neighbor algorithm error-corrected the raw reads and collapsed the reads into unique sequences, merging closely related sequences to remove PCR and sequencing errors. CDR3 sequences were aligned to IMGT reference sequences to assign V, D and J gene segments. For a sequence to be retained, a match of at least six nucleotides was required to both a V gene segment and a J gene segment. A rearrangement counted as productive if the CDR3 had no stop codons and remained in frame with V and J, and every other rearrangement counted as non-productive. Following IMGT convention, CDR3 was defined as the stretch from the second conserved V-encoded cysteine up to the conserved J-encoded phenylalanine. Sequences without an unambiguous match to a single V gene segment were excluded from the earlier analysis of several hundred of the donors. An earlier analysis of about 600 of the donors called V segments functional above 56.7% productive rearrangements and segregating when the between-donor standard deviation exceeded 5%. A statistical classification framework was developed to diagnose cytomegalovirus status using the catalog of TCR beta chain sequences. In a later analysis, V and J genes were assigned by comparing TCR nucleotide sequences against IMGT/GENE-DB human TR gene sequences. In a later analysis, CDR3 sequences and most-parsimonious VDJ recombination scenarios were assigned using the TCRdist pipeline. In a later analysis, each TCR beta chain was defined by its CDR3 amino acid sequence together with its V-gene family, and reads without a unique V-gene family were excluded. In a later analysis, some 600 highly shared, low-generation-probability nucleotide sequences were removed to address suspected cross-contamination and a sequencing artifact. In a later analysis, a clonal expansion index for each public chain was calculated from normalized within-repertoire ranks of inferred template counts. In a later analysis, generation probabilities were computed using a VDJ recombination model fitted to out-of-frame rearrangements, and the results were checked against IGoR. In a later analysis, TCR-TCR, TCR-HLA and TCR-CMV co-occurrence was scored with hypergeometric tests, and a repertoire-size bias correction was applied to TCR pairs. False discovery rates were estimated in a later analysis by permuting HLA or CMV assignments 20 times. In a later analysis, co-occurring TCRs were grouped with DBSCAN, and TCRdist sequence similarity was added when clustering was performed within HLA-allele-positive subsets. Repertoires with fewer than 30,000 or more than 120,000 public chains, plus five repertoires with anomalous nucleotide sharing, were excluded from co-occurrence clustering. The table comes from immuneACCESS by way of TCRdb, which keeps in-frame sequences with V and J called. Part of the clones is missing from these tables; in studies checked, under half for an unresolved V gene and the rest for unknown reasons. The DNA was the basis for D and trimming; V, J and clone size are from that table. The sample table shows around 150,000 clones, and over 75% are seen once. The ten top clones hold around 2% of the sample.

Per the germline V gene, SGHDT is the CDR1 and YYEEEE is the CDR2. V loses 4 bases at its end and J loses 3 bases; junction bases beyond the gene matches: 4. Including cysteine and phenylalanine, the CDR3 has 14 amino acids. The CDR3 DNA has 42 bases and is translated from base 1. Study-wide findings and limitations: A further reported finding was that TCR beta sequences accurately predicted the HLA-A and HLA-B alleles for most subjects in the first cohort. Presence/absence analyses assumed roughly uniform sequencing depth across donors, an assumption that may not hold. Several of the top co-occurrence clusters appeared to be linked to parvovirus B19, influenza, CMV and Epstein-Barr virus, according to a later analysis. Most CMV-associated TCR beta chains appeared to be HLA-restricted in a later analysis, and the HLA associations seemed to be driven largely by CMV exposure. An earlier analysis of around 600 of the donors showed that most TCR beta V segments appeared in productive rearrangements either about 87% or about 30% of the time, which broadly matched IMGT annotations. The earlier analysis of nearly 600 of the donors excluded 15 to 20 rarely observed V segments, including chromosome 9 orphons, because counts were too low. A cluster of highly shared sequence variants was judged likely to be a technical artifact of the sequencing pipeline. In a later analysis, HLA-associated TCR beta chains showed more clonal expansion and lower generation probabilities than non-associated chains that were equally common. In a later analysis, the rate of TCR association differed among HLA loci, with DRB1 alleles having the most associated TCRs and HLA-C alleles having the fewest. CMV serostatus was the only immune exposure information available for the cohort. In the study, 164 TCR beta chains were listed as associated with cytomegalovirus. Because HLA typing was missing for some donors at each locus, association tests included only the typed subset. Some IMGT-functional V segments, including TRBV6-2 and TRBV6-3, could not be told apart with the 87-base-pair reads, so those segments were excluded. Most TCR sequences were seen in very few donors, while some public TCRs were found in many individuals. Linkage disequilibrium might explain the correlated functional status among segregating V segments, but an unknown experimental factor could not be ruled out. An association between a missense DCLRE1C variant and V-gene and J-gene trimming of TCR beta chains was found in a later genetic analysis and replicated in an independent cohort. Strong co-occurrence of HLA alleles, especially DR and DQ, made assigning TCR associations to individual alleles difficult. Compared with the roughly 700-donor mean, donors in an Asian-associated ancestry cluster had fewer N-insertions in productive TCRs, according to a later genetic analysis. In vitro tests confirmed that a few of the cytomegalovirus-associated TCR beta chains recognize cytomegalovirus antigens. In both the original and validation cohorts, the classifier was reported to diagnose cytomegalovirus status with high specificity and sensitivity. The authors suggested that the approach could potentially be extended to other disease states and immunological phenotypes. Specific HLA alleles were associated with about 17,000 TCR beta sequences at a false discovery rate of 0.05 in a later analysis. Only TCR beta chains were sequenced in this cohort, and the absence of alpha or paired-chain data limited detectable features.

The specimen was PBMCs. The sequence came from a man younger than 45 in good health and CMV-seronegative. The chain uses TRBV5-6 and TRBJ2-1, with 7 bases aligning to TRBD1. The CDR3 protein sequence reads: CASSRRDSYNEQFF. The nucleotide sequence reads as follows: TGTGCCAGCAGCCGCCGGGACAGCTACAATGAGCAGTTCTTC. The entire variable domain, with the stretches around the CDR3 drawn from the reference TRBV5-6 and TRBJ2-1 proteins, is DAGVTQSPTHLIKTRGQQVTLRCSPKSGHDTVSWYQQALGQGPQFIFQYYEEEERQRGNFPDRFSGHQFPNYSSELNVNALLLGDSALYLCASSRRDSYNEQFFGPGTRLTVL.